These 7 T cell receptor beta chains came from one sample sequenced in a study of cytomegalovirus exposure and HLA in healthy donors. Sequencing was performed with immunoSEQ multiplex PCR; in TCRdb, only in-frame clones are kept and a portion is missing. The sample contains 260,000 or so clones, 90% of which appear only once. The specimen was PBMCs. The receptor source for this set is a woman aged 25 to 45 in good health and CMV-seronegative.

This rearrangement joins TRBV7-9 to TRBJ1-1, with a tentative D call TRBD1 (5 bases). The CDR3 spans 15 residues. V was pared by 8 bases and J by 3 bases, with 19 bases between. Germline-derived CDR1 and CDR2 are SEHNR and FQNEAQ (reference sequence). The CDR3 coding sequence is TGTGCCAGCGTCCTCTGGGGACCGTCGGACACTGAAGCTTTCTTT. Protein product: CASVLWGPSDTEAFF.

J is TRBJ1-4 and V is TRBV6-5; TRBD1 might be the D (6 bases). This CDR3 spans 14 amino acids. V was trimmed by 4 bases and J by 4 bases, leaving 10 bases between them. Germline lookup yields CDR1 MNHEY and CDR2 SVGAGI. CDR3 sequence reads: CASSFGQNNEKLFF. In DNA form, the CDR3 reads TGTGCCAGCAGTTTCGGACAGAATAATGAAAAACTGTTTTTT.

Regarding this clone: It may be a read error: a sequence one base away is much more abundant. The chain recombines TRBV28 with TRBJ2-6, with D perhaps matching TRBD1 (6 bases). The germline CDR1 and CDR2 sequences are MDHEN and SYDVKM. The length of the CDR3 is 14 residues. V lost 6 bases to trimming and J lost 0 bases, with 6 bases between them. CDR3: CASRDSSGANVLTF. The CDR3 DNA is TGTGCCAGCAGGGACAGCTCTGGGGCCAACGTCCTGACTTTC. Complete variable domain (other parts from reference TRBV28 and TRBJ2-6): DVKVTQSSRYLVKRTGEKVFLECVQDMDHENMFWYRQDPGLGLRLIYFSYDVKMKEKGDIPEGYSVSREKKERFSLILESASTNQTSMYLCASRDSSGANVLTFGAGSRLTVL.

This clone has only a few counts. The sample carries other DNA sequences with the same CDR3. The V and J genes are TRBV28 and TRBJ1-5; D call uncertain. Germline V gives CDR1 MDHEN, CDR2 SYDVKM. The CDR3 contains 11 residues. V dropped 3 bases and J dropped 6 bases, with 3 bases sitting between them. The CDR3 DNA sequence: TGTGCCAGCAGTTTGGGTCAGCCCCAGCATTTT. Its protein is CASSLGQPQHF.

This clone has only one observation. The chain recombines TRBV28 with TRBJ2-1; D may be TRBD1 (5 bases). CDR3 length: 13 amino acids. CDR1 is MDHEN and CDR2 is SYDVKM in the germline V gene. V was pared by 3 bases and J by 10 bases, with 13 bases between. The CDR3 sequence: CASSFLGDREQFF. The CDR3 coding sequence is TGTGCCAGCAGTTTTTTAGGGGATCGGGAGCAGTTCTTC.

The rearrangement uses TRBV29-1 and TRBJ2-2; D call uncertain. The ends were cut back, 2 bases at V and 2 bases at J, with 9 bases in the middle. The CDR3 covers 14 residues. CDR1 and CDR2 (germline): SQVTM, ANQGSEA. The CDR3 DNA reads TGCAGCGTTGAATATAGCCTTAACACCGGGGAGCTGTTTTTT. As protein: CSVEYSLNTGELFF.

The chain recombines TRBV27 with TRBJ2-1; D is unclear. The CDR3 is made up of 14 amino acids. The V gene's germline CDR1 is MNHEY and CDR2 SMNVEV (reference sequence). Trimming shortened V by 1 base and J by 5 bases, and 9 bases separated the two germline ends. The CDR3 DNA reads as TGTGCCAGCAGTTTATTGGCCTTAAACAATGAGCAGTTCTTC. It translates to CASSLLALNNEQFF.